This is a list of T cell receptor beta chains from one sample in a study of T-cell reconstitution after alpha-beta-depleted transplantation in children. A single record per CDR3 protein comes from TCRdb applying MiXCR to the PCR reads. The profile covers about half a million distinct CDR3 sequences, with roughly an eighth appearing a single time and approximately 5.4% taken by the ten largest. Sequencing was performed on PBMCs from the stem cell graft donor, taken from the stem cell graft. The receptor set was obtained from a human donor who donated a stem cell graft to a child with combined immunodeficiency. CDR3s include the opening cysteine and the closing phenylalanine or tryptophan. A D gene is named only where the DNA matches it firmly. Clone size is given for some rows only: seen once, a few or many times, or a class if the clone is expanded.

V	D	size	J	length	CDR3	DNA
TRBV7-2	NA	few	TRBJ2-3	15	CASSPQSTRTDTQYF	TGTGCCAGCAGCCCCCAGTCTACTCGCACAGATACGCAGTATTTT
TRBV19	NA	NA	TRBJ1-2	13	CASSPKGTYGYTF	TGTGCCAGTAGCCCGAAAGGGACCTATGGCTACACCTTC
TRBV20-1	TRBD2	few	TRBJ2-5	17	CSAPPGASGGYQETQYF	TGCAGTGCTCCCCCCGGGGCTAGCGGGGGGTACCAAGAGACCCAGTACTTC
TRBV3-1	TRBD1	few	TRBJ1-3	13	CASSPGQRNTIYF	TGTGCCAGCAGCCCGGGACAGAGAAACACCATATATTTT
TRBV6-1	TRBD1	many	TRBJ1-6	15	CASSPGTGRNSPLHF	TGTGCCAGCAGTCCTGGGACAGGGCGGAATTCACCCCTCCACTTT
TRBV9	TRBD2	NA	TRBJ2-2	16	CASSPRTSGRSGELFF	TGTGCCAGCAGCCCCCGGACTAGCGGGAGGTCCGGGGAGCTGTTTTTT
TRBV12-3/TRBV12-4	TRBD2	many	TRBJ2-2	15	CASSPTSGYTGELFF	TGTGCCAGCAGCCCGACTAGCGGATACACCGGGGAGCTGTTTTTT
TRBV14	TRBD2	NA	TRBJ2-7	15	CASSQGQAGGYEQYF	TGTGCCAGCAGCCAAGGGCAAGCGGGGGGTTACGAGCAGTACTTC
TRBV10-3	NA	NA	TRBJ2-7	14	CASGRGSDSYEQYF	TGTGCCTCAGGGAGGGGGAGCGACTCCTACGAGCAGTACTTC
TRBV5-1	NA	NA	TRBJ2-1	14	CASSLRTDNNEQFF	TGCGCCAGCAGCTTGAGGACAGACAACAATGAGCAGTTCTTC
TRBV28	NA	NA	TRBJ2-3	14	CASSQDYNTDTQYF	TGTGCCAGCAGCCAGGACTATAACACAGATACGCAGTATTTT
TRBV15	NA	NA	TRBJ1-1	15	CATSRDIDTNTEAFF	TGTGCCACCAGCAGAGATATAGATACTAACACTGAAGCTTTCTTT
TRBV6-2/TRBV6-3	TRBD1	many	TRBJ2-2	18	CASSYSSGTGRRTGELFF	TGTGCCAGCAGTTACTCCTCCGGGACAGGCAGGAGGACCGGGGAGCTGTTTTTT
TRBV5-5	TRBD2	many	TRBJ2-3	16	CASRSTPGLNTDTQYF	TGTGCCAGCAGATCAACCCCGGGACTAAACACAGATACGCAGTATTTT
TRBV9	NA	few	TRBJ1-1	12	CASSGADTEAFF	TGTGCCAGCAGCGGGGCCGATACTGAAGCTTTCTTT
TRBV20-1	NA	many	TRBJ1-1	12	CSASTWGAEAFF	TGCAGTGCTTCGACGTGGGGTGCTGAAGCTTTCTTT
TRBV13	NA	many	TRBJ2-5	12	CASSLEQETQYF	TGTGCCAGCAGCTTAGAACAAGAGACCCAGTACTTC
TRBV25-1	TRBD2	NA	TRBJ2-1	18	CASSPGGTSRYAWNEQFF	TGTGCCAGCAGTCCAGGGGGGACTAGCCGTTACGCGTGGAATGAGCAGTTCTTC
TRBV6-5	TRBD1	many	TRBJ1-2	15	CASSYAGGNDYGYTF	TGTGCCAGCAGTTACGCAGGGGGCAACGACTATGGCTACACCTTC
TRBV4-3	NA	few	TRBJ2-7	13	CASSQGMTYEQYF	TGCGCCAGCAGCCAAGGTATGACCTACGAGCAGTACTTC
TRBV11-3	NA	few	TRBJ2-1	16	CASSLEGGPGYNEQFF	TGTGCCAGCAGCTTAGAGGGGGGACCGGGGTACAATGAGCAGTTCTTC
TRBV5-1	NA	NA	TRBJ2-3	18	CASSPGWSPLMITDTQYF	TGCGCCAGCAGCCCAGGGTGGAGCCCCCTAATGATCACAGATACGCAGTATTTT
TRBV5-5	TRBD2	few	TRBJ2-7	15	CASSPTSGLGHEQYF	TGTGCCAGCAGCCCCACTAGCGGGCTAGGACACGAGCAGTACTTC
TRBV21-1	NA	NA	TRBJ1-5	15	CASLPGRSKSQPQHF	TGTGCCAGTTTACCGGGCCGGTCGAAGAGTCAGCCCCAGCATTTT
TRBV6-1	NA	NA	TRBJ1-5	14	CASSEGVVFQPQHF	TGTGCCAGCAGTGAAGGCGTGGTTTTTCAGCCCCAGCATTTT
TRBV7-3	NA	NA	TRBJ2-3	18	CASSSMGAGGPGTDTQYF	TGTGCCAGCAGCTCAATGGGGGCAGGGGGGCCGGGCACAGATACGCAGTATTTT
TRBV7-9	NA	many	TRBJ2-7	14	CASSHSWGAYEQYF	TGTGCCAGCAGCCACAGTTGGGGGGCCTACGAGCAGTACTTC
TRBV7-8	TRBD2	NA	TRBJ2-3	16	CASSLRRAGVADTQYF	TGTGCCAGCAGCTTAAGGCGAGCGGGGGTAGCAGATACGCAGTATTTT
TRBV4-3	NA	many	TRBJ2-4	15	CASSQDWRLENIQYF	TGCGCCAGCAGCCAAGACTGGAGGTTGGAAAACATTCAGTACTTC
TRBV15	NA	few	TRBJ2-1	14	CATSMAPAVDEQFF	TGTGCCACCAGCATGGCGCCTGCGGTTGATGAGCAGTTCTTC
TRBV19	NA	few	TRBJ2-3	16	CASSPDPRYRTDTQYF	TGTGCCAGTAGTCCGGACCCGCGCTACCGCACAGATACGCAGTATTTT
TRBV5-1	TRBD1	many	TRBJ2-7	13	CASSHGQGYEQYF	TGCGCCAGCAGCCACGGACAGGGCTACGAGCAGTACTTC
TRBV20-1	TRBD2	NA	TRBJ2-5	18	CSARDGRGLAGDRETQYF	TGCAGTGCTAGAGATGGGAGGGGACTAGCGGGAGACCGAGAGACCCAGTACTTC
TRBV5-1	NA	many	TRBJ2-1	21	CASSWGRRLALKSGEENEQFF	TGCGCCAGCAGCTGGGGGCGTCGGCTAGCGCTCAAGAGTGGGGAAGAGAATGAGCAGTTCTTC
TRBV6-2/TRBV6-3	NA	NA	TRBJ2-1	11	CASRQDNEQFF	TGTGCCAGCAGACAGGACAATGAGCAGTTCTTC
TRBV27	TRBD2	few	TRBJ2-7	15	CASRPRTSGAYEQYF	TGTGCCAGCAGACCTCGGACTAGCGGTGCCTACGAGCAGTACTTC
TRBV20-1	NA	NA	TRBJ2-5	11	CSAPAQETQYF	TGCAGTGCCCCGGCCCAAGAGACCCAGTACTTC
TRBV12-3/TRBV12-4	NA	many	TRBJ2-1	16	CASSPGPILPNNEQFF	TGTGCCAGCAGTCCCGGACCCATCCTTCCTAACAATGAGCAGTTCTTC
TRBV12-3/TRBV12-4	NA	few	TRBJ1-5	13	CASTRGGRQPQHF	TGTGCCAGCACCCGAGGGGGTCGTCAGCCCCAGCATTTT
TRBV24-1	NA	many	TRBJ1-1	12	CATRSPNTEAFF	TGTGCCACCAGGTCTCCGAACACTGAAGCTTTCTTT
TRBV5-2	NA	NA	TRBJ2-1	15	CASKTIAGVRGEQFF	TGTGCCAGCAAGACTATTGCGGGAGTAAGGGGTGAGCAGTTCTTC
TRBV10-3	NA	many	TRBJ2-7	14	CAISESTGSYEQYF	TGTGCCATCAGTGAGTCGACGGGGTCCTACGAGCAGTACTTC
TRBV9	TRBD2	many	TRBJ2-3	17	CASSEQPRISGRLTQYF	TGTGCCAGCAGCGAACAGCCTCGAATTAGCGGGAGACTTACGCAGTATTTT
TRBV20-1	NA	many	TRBJ1-1	15	CSARQRGRKNTEAFF	TGCAGTGCTAGACAGAGGGGTCGGAAAAACACTGAAGCTTTCTTT
TRBV7-2	NA	few	TRBJ2-7	15	CASSFQSGRTYEQYF	TGTGCCAGCAGCTTCCAGAGTGGCAGGACCTACGAGCAGTACTTC
TRBV4-3	NA	many	TRBJ2-3	15	CASSQAISGKDTQYF	TGCGCCAGCAGCCAGGCTATATCAGGGAAAGATACGCAGTATTTT
TRBV7-9	NA	few	TRBJ2-1	14	CASSLASYYNEQFF	TGTGCCAGCAGCTTAGCCAGTTACTACAATGAGCAGTTCTTC
TRBV7-2	TRBD1	NA	TRBJ2-7	14	CASRSGQGAYEQYF	TGTGCCAGCAGGTCCGGACAGGGAGCCTACGAGCAGTACTTC
TRBV10-2	NA	many	TRBJ1-3	14	CASSPGASGNTIYF	TGCGCCAGCAGTCCAGGGGCATCTGGAAACACCATATATTTT
TRBV5-1	TRBD2	NA	TRBJ2-1	15	CASSSTSGANNEQFF	TGCGCCAGCAGCTCAACTAGCGGGGCGAACAATGAGCAGTTCTTC
TRBV12-3/TRBV12-4	NA	many	TRBJ1-5	15	CASQMGTGSNQPQHF	TGTGCCAGCCAAATGGGGACTGGGAGCAATCAGCCCCAGCATTTT
TRBV4-3	NA	NA	TRBJ2-7	15	CASSQDWQPPYEQYF	TGCGCCAGCAGCCAAGATTGGCAACCGCCCTACGAGCAGTACTTC
TRBV12-3/TRBV12-4	NA	NA	TRBJ1-2	13	CASSSPQGRGYTF	TGTGCCAGCAGTTCCCCTCAGGGGAGAGGCTACACCTTC
TRBV20-1	TRBD2	few	TRBJ2-5	16	CSATGLAGPRWETQYF	TGCAGTGCTACAGGACTAGCGGGACCCCGGTGGGAGACCCAGTACTTC
TRBV4-3	NA	many	TRBJ2-7	13	CASSRDTYYEQYF	TGCGCCAGCTCCAGGGACACCTACTACGAGCAGTACTTC
TRBV5-1	TRBD1	NA	TRBJ1-1	15	CASLPGTALNTEAFF	TGCGCCAGTCTTCCCGGGACAGCCTTGAACACTGAAGCTTTCTTT